This T cell receptor (beta chain) was observed in a study of molecular identifiers for immune sequencing clone quantification. In regard to this clonotype: Its antigen remains unknown.

Germline CDR1 is DFQATT and CDR2 is SNEGSKA (reference sequence). V lost 4 bases, J lost 2 bases, and 5 bases stayed unmatched. This CDR3 has 14 residues. Findings and caveats of the study: Clones of above 20 RNA copies carried over 97% of effector molecules; in naive cells they carried under 1%.

MiXCR was run by TCRdb on the PCR reads, yielding one entry per CDR3 protein. The repertoire holds approximately 320,000 distinct CDR3 sequences, about a quarter seen once, with around 0.7% in the top ten. Using a CD8+CD4-CCR7+CD45RA+ phenotype, naive CD8 T cells were sorted. The receptor's source is a human donor in good health. Some libraries in this study had Jurkat cell RNA spiked in. Material for sequencing was naive CD8+ T cells from blood, with Jurkat cell RNA spiked in. The subset denotes: FACS-sorted CD8+CD4-CCR7+CD45RA+ naive T cells. V is TRBV20-1 and J is TRBJ2-3; TRBD1 agrees at 8 bases. In DNA, the CDR3 is TGCAGTGCTACGGACAGGGAGATCACAGATACGCAGTATTTT. Protein: CSATDREITDTQYF.